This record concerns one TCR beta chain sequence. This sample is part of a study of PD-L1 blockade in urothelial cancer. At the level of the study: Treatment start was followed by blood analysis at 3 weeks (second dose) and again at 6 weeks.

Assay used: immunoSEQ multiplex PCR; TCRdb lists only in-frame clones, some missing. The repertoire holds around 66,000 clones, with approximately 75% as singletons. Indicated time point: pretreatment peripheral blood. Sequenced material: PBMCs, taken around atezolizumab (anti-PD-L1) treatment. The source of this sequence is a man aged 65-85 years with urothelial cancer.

Written as DNA, the CDR3 is TGTGCCAGCAGTTTTAGCGGGACTAGCTCCTACAATGAGCAGTTCTTC. Encoded protein: CASSFSGTSSYNEQFF. V usage is TRBV6-5 and J usage is TRBJ2-1, with 8 bases lining up with TRBD2. Germline values: CDR1 MNHEY, CDR2 SVGAGI. J lost 0 bases, V lost 4 bases, and 5 bases had no gene match. There are 16 residues in the CDR3.